This entry describes one TCR beta chain. Its specificity is unknown. The sample belongs to a study of CD8 T cells in ankylosing spondylitis. The CDR3 contains 15 residues. Trimming pared 8 bases from V and 6 bases from J, leaving 24 bases between. Germline CDR1 reads SQVTM; CDR2 reads ANQGSEA. One entry per CDR3 protein, called by TCRdb with MiXCR from the 5' RACE reads. Of under 850,000 distinct CDR3 sequences in the sample, around 17% were seen once. Study findings and constraints: Characteristic of ankylosing spondylitis blood, it appeared, was a TCR beta motif comprising about eight highly homologous variants. Disease-linked clones were found to be CD8+ and relatively rare in peripheral blood.

The sequence was collected from a male donor with ankylosing spondylitis. The specimen was blood, either unsorted or a sorted T cell fraction (not recorded which). The chain links TRBV29-1 to TRBJ2-3; D possibly uses TRBD1 or TRBD2 (6 bases each). The chain's CDR3 is CSPRRGAVAGDTQYF. CDR3 nucleotide sequence: TGCAGCCCCAGAAGGGGGGCCGTAGCTGGGGATACGCAGTATTTT.